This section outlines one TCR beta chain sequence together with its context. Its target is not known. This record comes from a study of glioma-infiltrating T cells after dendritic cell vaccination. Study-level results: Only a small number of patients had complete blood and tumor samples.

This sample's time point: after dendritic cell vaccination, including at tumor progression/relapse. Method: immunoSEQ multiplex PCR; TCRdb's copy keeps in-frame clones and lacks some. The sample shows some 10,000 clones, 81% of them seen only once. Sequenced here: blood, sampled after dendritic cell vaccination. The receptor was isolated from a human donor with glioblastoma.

The CDR3 here is CASSPSLGTGIYEQYF. CDR3 DNA: TGTGCCAGCTCACCATCTTTGGGGACAGGGATCTACGAGCAGTACTTC. This rearrangement joins TRBV18 to TRBJ2-7; 9 bases agree with TRBD1. J lost 3 bases, V lost 2 bases, and 8 bases had no gene match. Germline loops: CDR1 KGHSH, CDR2 LQKENI. This CDR3 contains 16 residues. The whole variable domain, filled in from reference TRBV18 and TRBJ2-7, reads NAGVMQNPRHLVRRRGQEARLRCSPMKGHSHVYWYRQLPEEGLKFMVYLQKENIIDESGMPKERFSAEFPKEGPSILRIQQVVRGDSAAYFCASSPSLGTGIYEQYFGPGTRLTVT.